This is a list of T cell receptor beta chains from one sample in a study of glioma-infiltrating T cells. MiXCR, applied by TCRdb to the multiplex PCR reads, yields one record per CDR3 protein. This table holds around 140,000 distinct CDR3 sequences, more than 35% found once. Sequencing was done on a sample of glioma tissue, nonneoplastic brain tissue, or PBMCs (not recorded which). The receptors here all came from a human donor with low-grade glioma or glioblastoma, undergoing nonglioma brain surgery, or in good health (not recorded which). Both conserved end residues are part of each CDR3. A D gene is named only where the DNA matches it firmly. A clone size is listed for some rows: how often the clone was seen (once, few, many), or a class if it is expanded.

j_call	clone_size	v_call	cdr3_length	d_call	cdr3_aa	cdr3_nt
TRBJ2-7	.	TRBV20-1	13	.	CSVPRGFGYEQYF	TGCAGTGTTCCAAGGGGGTTCGGCTACGAGCAGTACTTC
TRBJ2-3	.	TRBV6-2/TRBV6-3	16	TRBD2	CASRSSGGLSTDTQYF	TGTGCCAGCAGATCTAGCGGGGGACTGAGCACAGATACGCAGTATTTT
TRBJ1-3	.	TRBV27	16	.	CASSLVPTYSGNTIYF	TGTGCCAGCAGTTTAGTACCGACCTACTCTGGAAACACCATATATTTT
TRBJ1-6	.	TRBV15	14	.	CATSRQGQNSPLHF	TGTGCCACCAGCAGACAGGGGCAGAATTCACCCCTCCACTTT
TRBJ2-3	many	TRBV15	16	.	CATSRDRPLVADTQYF	TGTGCCACCAGCAGAGATAGACCGCTAGTAGCAGATACGCAGTATTTT
TRBJ2-7	.	TRBV6-2/TRBV6-3	12	.	CASSLTPYEQYF	TGTGCCAGCAGCCTAACACCGTACGAGCAGTACTTC
TRBJ2-1	.	TRBV28	18	.	CASGGLAVGQSSYNEQFF	TGTGCCAGCGGGGGGTTAGCGGTAGGACAGAGCTCCTACAATGAGCAGTTCTTC
TRBJ2-1	.	TRBV27	14	.	CASSLSPGVGEQFF	TGTGCCAGCAGTTTATCGCCCGGGGTAGGTGAGCAGTTCTTC
TRBJ1-1	many	TRBV6-2/TRBV6-3	14	.	CASSYSDRNTEAFF	TGTGCCAGCAGTTACTCGGACAGAAACACTGAAGCTTTCTTT
TRBJ2-1	.	TRBV28	16	.	CASSFGAASYYNEQFF	TGTGCCAGCAGTTTCGGGGCGGCAAGCTACTACAATGAGCAGTTCTTC
TRBJ2-1	.	TRBV6-1	15	TRBD2	CASSSGTSGSPEQFF	TGTGCCAGCAGCTCCGGGACTAGCGGGAGCCCCGAGCAGTTCTTC
TRBJ1-5	.	TRBV20-1	12	.	CSAGESGQPQHF	TGCAGTGCTGGCGAATCTGGTCAGCCCCAGCATTTT
TRBJ2-7	.	TRBV6-1	15	TRBD2	CASSRRLAGGHEQYF	TGTGCCAGCAGTCGGCGACTAGCGGGAGGCCACGAGCAGTACTTC
TRBJ1-5	.	TRBV6-6	16	.	CASSYSTRGGHQPQHF	TGTGCCAGCAGTTACTCGACAAGAGGAGGGCATCAGCCCCAGCATTTT
TRBJ1-6	many	TRBV27	13	.	CASSPTSWSPLHF	TGTGCCAGCAGTCCGACATCTTGGTCACCCCTCCACTTT
TRBJ2-7	.	TRBV30	13	TRBD2	CAWKKAGVDEQYF	TGTGCCTGGAAGAAAGCGGGAGTTGACGAGCAGTACTTC
TRBJ2-5	.	TRBV19	16	TRBD2	CASSPGTSGVRETQYF	TGTGCCAGTAGCCCCGGGACTAGCGGGGTGAGGGAGACCCAGTACTTC
TRBJ2-1	once	TRBV4-3	15	.	CASSRGESSYNEQFF	TGCGCCAGCAGCCGCGGGGAGAGCTCCTACAATGAGCAGTTCTTC
TRBJ2-1	.	TRBV3-1	12	.	CASSPPSNEQFF	TGTGCCAGCAGCCCACCTTCCAATGAGCAGTTCTTC
TRBJ2-3	.	TRBV20-1	15	TRBD2	CSIELAGARTDTQYF	TGCAGTATCGAACTAGCGGGAGCCAGGACAGATACGCAGTATTTT
TRBJ1-1	.	TRBV29-1	12	.	CSVMGGATEAFF	TGCAGCGTTATGGGGGGCGCTACTGAAGCTTTCTTT
TRBJ2-3	.	TRBV6-2/TRBV6-3	15	TRBD2	CASRKAGDGTDTQYF	TGTGCCAGCAGAAAAGCGGGGGACGGCACAGATACGCAGTATTTT
TRBJ2-7	many	TRBV6-1	13	.	CASSPKEYNEQYF	TGTGCCAGCAGCCCCAAAGAATATAACGAGCAGTACTTC
TRBJ1-2	.	TRBV6-5	12	.	CASSYSNFGYTF	TGTGCCAGCAGTTACTCAAATTTCGGCTACACCTTC
TRBJ2-3	few	TRBV25-1	16	TRBD2	CASSGVAGVIADTQYF	TGTGCCAGCAGTGGTGTAGCGGGAGTGATTGCAGATACGCAGTATTTT
TRBJ2-5	.	TRBV27	14	.	CASSPGDVQETQYF	TGTGCCAGCAGTCCCGGGGACGTCCAAGAGACCCAGTACTTC
TRBJ1-5	.	TRBV2	16	TRBD1	CASGFPGQGFDQPQHF	TGTGCCAGCGGTTTTCCGGGACAGGGGTTCGATCAGCCCCAGCATTTT
TRBJ1-2	.	TRBV4-1	15	TRBD1	CASSPTSDRGNGYTF	TGCGCCAGCAGCCCCACCTCAGACAGGGGTAATGGCTACACCTTC
TRBJ1-1	.	TRBV5-1	15	.	CASSQPGHSNTEAFF	TGCGCCAGCAGCCAGCCGGGACACTCGAACACTGAAGCTTTCTTT
TRBJ1-6	.	TRBV6-1	14	.	CASSRIPDNSPLHF	TGTGCCAGCAGCCGCATCCCCGATAATTCACCCCTCCACTTT
TRBJ1-2	.	TRBV6-5	12	.	CASRPGTCGYTF	TGTGCCAGCAGACCCGGGACCTGTGGCTACACCTTC
TRBJ2-7	.	TRBV4-1	14	TRBD2	CASSQVGGAGEQYF	TGCGCCAGCAGCCAAGTCGGGGGGGCAGGCGAGCAGTACTTC
TRBJ2-6	.	TRBV29-1	14	TRBD1	CSALQGTGANVLTF	TGCAGCGCTTTACAGGGGACTGGGGCCAACGTCCTGACTTTC
TRBJ1-3	.	TRBV20-1	14	.	CSARVDGTGNTIYF	TGCAGTGCTAGAGTAGACGGAACTGGAAACACCATATATTTT
TRBJ2-3	.	TRBV19	14	TRBD1	CASRGQGLADTQYF	TGTGCCAGTAGGGGACAGGGTCTGGCAGATACGCAGTATTTT
TRBJ1-2	.	TRBV6-1	14	TRBD1	CASKTGGAGYGYTF	TGTGCCAGCAAAACAGGGGGCGCAGGCTATGGCTACACCTTC
TRBJ2-3	few	TRBV7-2	14	.	CASSLGREQDTQYF	TGTGCCAGCAGCTTAGGTCGGGAACAAGATACGCAGTATTTT
TRBJ1-6	many	TRBV6-1	15	TRBD1	CASKRDRGINSPLHF	TGTGCCAGCAAGAGGGACAGGGGGATTAATTCACCCCTCCACTTT
TRBJ2-5	.	TRBV28	17	TRBD2	CASRPGLAGVGQETQYF	TGTGCCAGCAGGCCGGGACTAGCGGGAGTCGGGCAAGAGACCCAGTACTTC
TRBJ2-3	few	TRBV2	9	.	CAMGDTQYF	TGTGCCATGGGAGATACGCAGTATTTT
TRBJ1-4	.	TRBV10-3	15	TRBD1	CAISARGQGDEKLFF	TGTGCCATCAGTGCGAGGGGACAGGGCGATGAAAAACTGTTTTTT
TRBJ2-3	.	TRBV7-6	14	.	CASSRSWGTDTQYF	TGTGCCAGCAGCCGGTCGTGGGGGACAGATACGCAGTATTTT
TRBJ2-1	.	TRBV27	15	.	CASSLGGPIYNEQFF	TGTGCCAGCAGTTTAGGGGGCCCCATCTACAATGAGCAGTTCTTC
TRBJ2-2	few	TRBV6-1	17	TRBD2	CASSRGLAGPNTGELFF	TGTGCCAGCAGTCGGGGACTAGCGGGGCCGAACACCGGGGAGCTGTTTTTT
TRBJ2-5	once	TRBV6-6	15	.	CASSYSSSPRETQYF	TGTGCCAGCAGTTACTCGTCGTCCCCAAGGGAGACCCAGTACTTC
TRBJ1-1	.	TRBV20-1	15	.	CSARGGNSANTEAFF	TGCAGTGCTAGAGGGGGGAACTCGGCGAACACTGAAGCTTTCTTT
TRBJ2-7	many	TRBV20-1	10	.	CSALIYEQYF	TGCAGTGCTCTTATTTACGAGCAGTACTTC